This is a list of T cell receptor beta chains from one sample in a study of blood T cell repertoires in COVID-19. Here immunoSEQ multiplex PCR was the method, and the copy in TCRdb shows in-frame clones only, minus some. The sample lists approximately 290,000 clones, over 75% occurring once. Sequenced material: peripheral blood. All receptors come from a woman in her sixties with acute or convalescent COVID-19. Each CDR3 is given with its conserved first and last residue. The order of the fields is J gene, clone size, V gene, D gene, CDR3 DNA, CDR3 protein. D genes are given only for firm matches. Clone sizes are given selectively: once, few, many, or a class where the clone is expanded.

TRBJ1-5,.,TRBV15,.,TGTGCCACCAGCAGAGGCCGGGGGGGCGCATTGAATCAGCCCCAGCATTTT,CATSRGRGGALNQPQHF
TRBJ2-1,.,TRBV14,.,TGTGCCAGCAGCCAAGTTAGCGTGGGTGAGCAGTTCTTC,CASSQVSVGEQFF
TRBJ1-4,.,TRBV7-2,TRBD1,TGTGCCAGCAGCCAAGGGGACAGGGCAACTAATGAAAAACTGTTTTTT,CASSQGDRATNEKLFF
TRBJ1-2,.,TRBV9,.,TGTGCCAGCAGCCCGCAGGACATAGGCTACACCTTC,CASSPQDIGYTF
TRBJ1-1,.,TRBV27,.,TGTGCCAGCAGTCTAGCCGGACAGTTGAACACTGAAGCTTTCTTT,CASSLAGQLNTEAFF
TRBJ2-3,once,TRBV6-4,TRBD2,TGTGCCAGCAGTGACACTAGCGGGAGGGCAGATACGCAGTATTTT,CASSDTSGRADTQYF
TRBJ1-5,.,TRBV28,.,TGTGCCAGCAGTTTACGTGGACAGTATAGCAATCAGCCCCAGCATTTT,CASSLRGQYSNQPQHF
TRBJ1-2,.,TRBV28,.,TGTGCCAGCAGTTTAGCCCCGGACAGAGGCGGCTACACCTTC,CASSLAPDRGGYTF
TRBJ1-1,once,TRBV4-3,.,TGCGCCAGCAGCCAAAGGACACAAAAGTGGCTGAACACTGAAGCTTTCTTT,CASSQRTQKWLNTEAFF
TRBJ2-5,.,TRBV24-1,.,TGTGCCACCAGTGAGGGGCTTGGGGGCAAAAAAGAGACCCAGTACTTC,CATSEGLGGKKETQYF
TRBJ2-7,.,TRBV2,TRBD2,TGTGCCAGCAAGGTGCCTAGCGGCTACGAGCAGTACTTC,CASKVPSGYEQYF
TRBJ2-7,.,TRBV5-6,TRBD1,TGTGCCAGCAGTCATTCATGGACAGGAGACTACGAGCAGTACTTC,CASSHSWTGDYEQYF
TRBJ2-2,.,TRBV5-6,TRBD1,TGTGCCAGCAGCTTCCAGACAGGGATCACCGGGGAGCTGTTTTTT,CASSFQTGITGELFF
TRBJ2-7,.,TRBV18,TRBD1,TGTGCCAGCTCACCAGGGACAGGGGGCCGCGAGCAGTACTTC,CASSPGTGGREQYF
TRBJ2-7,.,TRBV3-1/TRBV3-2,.,TGTGCCAGCAGCCTCCTCGGGACAATCCACGAGCAGTACTTC,CASSLLGTIHEQYF
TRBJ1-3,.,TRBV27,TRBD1,TGTGCCAGCGGTAGCCTAGGACAGGGTTTGACTGGAAACACCATATATTTT,CASGSLGQGLTGNTIYF
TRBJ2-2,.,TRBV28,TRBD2,TGTGCCAGCAGTCAGAAGGGAGGGGCCGGGGAGCTGTTTTTT,CASSQKGGAGELFF
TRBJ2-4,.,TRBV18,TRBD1,TGTGCCAGCTCACCGGGACAGGGCAAAAACATTCAGTACTTC,CASSPGQGKNIQYF
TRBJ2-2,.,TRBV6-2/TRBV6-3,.,TGTGCCAGCAGTTACAAGTCCATGGGACAGAACACCGGGGAGCTGTTTTTT,CASSYKSMGQNTGELFF
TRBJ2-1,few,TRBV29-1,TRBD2,TGCAGCGCCCTAGCGGGAGCGGCCTACAATGAGCAGTTCTTC,CSALAGAAYNEQFF
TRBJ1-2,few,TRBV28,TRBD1,TGTGCCAGCAGCTCCGGGACAGGACACCTGAGGGGCTACACCTTC,CASSSGTGHLRGYTF
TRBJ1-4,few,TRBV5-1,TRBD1,TGCGCCAGCAGCTTGGGGGGACAGTCTCAAACAACTAATGAAAAACTGTTTTTT,CASSLGGQSQTTNEKLFF
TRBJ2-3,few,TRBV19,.,TGTGCCAGTAGTCTCGGCGGGGCTGCGGTAGATACGCAGTATTTT,CASSLGGAAVDTQYF
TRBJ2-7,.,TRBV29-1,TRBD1,TGCAGCGTTCAATCCGGGACAGGGGGCTCCTACGAGCAGTACTTC,CSVQSGTGGSYEQYF
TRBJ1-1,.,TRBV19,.,TGTGCCGCCGAGGGGGGGATGAACACTGAAGCTTTCTTT,CAAEGGMNTEAFF
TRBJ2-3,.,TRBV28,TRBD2,TGTGCCAGCAGCCCTAGCGGCACTAGCACAGATACGCAGTATTTT,CASSPSGTSTDTQYF
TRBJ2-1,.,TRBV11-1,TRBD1,TGTGCCAGCAGACGGGACAGGAACAATGAGCAGTTCTTC,CASRRDRNNEQFF
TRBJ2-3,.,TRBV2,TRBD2,TGTGCCAGCAAATCCTTAGCGGGAGGCACAGATACGCAGTATTTT,CASKSLAGGTDTQYF
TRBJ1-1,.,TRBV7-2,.,TGTGCCAGCAGCTTAGAACAGTGGGGGGTGAGCACTGAAGCTTTCTTT,CASSLEQWGVSTEAFF
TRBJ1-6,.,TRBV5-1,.,TGCGCCAGCAGCCGCCGACAGGAAGGGAATTCACCCCTCCACTTT,CASSRRQEGNSPLHF
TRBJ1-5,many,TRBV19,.,TGTGCCAGTACTTCTGGAGGGAGCAATCAGCCCCAGCATTTT,CASTSGGSNQPQHF
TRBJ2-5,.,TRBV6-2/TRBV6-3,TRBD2,TGTGCCAGCAGTCCGACTAGCGGGAAGGGGCCAGAGACCCAGTACTTC,CASSPTSGKGPETQYF
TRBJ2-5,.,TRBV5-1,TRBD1,TGCGCCAGCAGCAGGACAGGGGCGGGACAAGAGACCCAGTACTTC,CASSRTGAGQETQYF
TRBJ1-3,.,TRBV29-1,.,TGCAGCGTTGGGGGGGTTGTAGGAAACACCATATATTTT,CSVGGVVGNTIYF
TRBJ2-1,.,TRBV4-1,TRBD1,TGCGCCAGCAGCCCAGGACAGGGCACATACAATGAGCAGTTCTTC,CASSPGQGTYNEQFF
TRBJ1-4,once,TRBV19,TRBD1,TGTGCCACACAAGGGGGACAGGGGGCCGAATTGGGGTTTTTT,CATQGGQGAELGFF
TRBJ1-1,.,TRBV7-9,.,TGTGCCAGCAGCCAGCGGGTTGGCCGAAGAGACACTGAAGCTTTCTTT,CASSQRVGRRDTEAFF
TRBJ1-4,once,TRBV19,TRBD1,TGTGCCAGCCGACGGGGGACAGTTAGCCTTAATGAAAAACTGTTTTTT,CASRRGTVSLNEKLFF
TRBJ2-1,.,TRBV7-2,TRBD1,TGTGCCAGCAGCTTTCGCCAGGGGGCTCTTTCCTACAATGAGCAGTTCTTC,CASSFRQGALSYNEQFF
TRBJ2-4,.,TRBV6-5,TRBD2,TGTGCCAGCAGTTACAGCGGCGGGGGGAGGGGTAACATTCAGTACTTC,CASSYSGGGRGNIQYF
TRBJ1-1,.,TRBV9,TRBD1,TGTGCCAGCACCAATCCAATCCGGGACAGGGCAAACACTGAAGCTTTCTTT,CASTNPIRDRANTEAFF
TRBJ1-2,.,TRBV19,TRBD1,TGTGCCAGTAGTATACCCCAGGGGGCGCGCGATGGCTACACCTTC,CASSIPQGARDGYTF
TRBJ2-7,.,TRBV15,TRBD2,TGTGCCACCAGAAGCGGTAGCGGGTCCTACGAGCAGTACTTC,CATRSGSGSYEQYF
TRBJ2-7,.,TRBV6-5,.,TGTGCCAGCAGTTACTCGGGGGCTATGGAGCAGTACTTC,CASSYSGAMEQYF
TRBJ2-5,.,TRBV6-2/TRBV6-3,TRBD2,TGTGCCAGCAGTACCCGCGTCGGGGGGCAAGAGACCCAGTACTTC,CASSTRVGGQETQYF
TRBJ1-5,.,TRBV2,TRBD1,TGTGCCAGCCGGACAGGGATCTTGGGCCAGCCCCAGCATTTT,CASRTGILGQPQHF
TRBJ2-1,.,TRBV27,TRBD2,TGTGCCAGCAGTTTACGCCTTAGCGGGGGGCCTTACAATGAGCAGTTCTTC,CASSLRLSGGPYNEQFF
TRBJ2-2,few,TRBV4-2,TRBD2,TGTGCCAGCAGCCGGGGAGGGGTGCCCAACACCGGGGAGCTGTTTTTT,CASSRGGVPNTGELFF
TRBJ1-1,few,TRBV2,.,TGTGCCAGCAGAAGGAGGGAGGGATTGAACACTGAAGCTTTCTTT,CASRRREGLNTEAFF
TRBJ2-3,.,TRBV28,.,TGTGCCACCGAGCCGGGACTCAGCACAGATACGCAGTATTTT,CATEPGLSTDTQYF
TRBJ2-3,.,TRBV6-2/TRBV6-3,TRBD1,TGTGCCAGCAGTTTTCGGCGGAACAGGGGGCATACAGATACGCAGTATTTT,CASSFRRNRGHTDTQYF
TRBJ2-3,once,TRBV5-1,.,TGCGCCAGCAGCTTGGGATCGGCAGATACGCAGTATTTT,CASSLGSADTQYF
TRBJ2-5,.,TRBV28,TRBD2,TGTGCCAGCAGACGGGGGGTCGGAGAGACCCAGTACTTC,CASRRGVGETQYF